This T cell receptor (beta chain) was observed in a study of cytomegalovirus exposure and HLA in healthy donors (dated by TCRdb to 2017 to 2019). Describing the broader study: An earlier analysis of roughly 630 of the donors reported 276 Gb of sequence data and 100 million to 140 million unique TCR beta sequences from around 200 million T cells. The T cell repertoires of around 730 subjects were profiled by immunosequencing and related to cytomegalovirus serostatus. In a later analysis, previously published TCR beta repertoires from 670 or so donors were re-analyzed and high-resolution HLA genotyping was added so that TCR occurrence patterns could be studied. Of the 350 to 400 genotyped donors, around 81% fell in the genetic ancestry cluster associated with self-reported Caucasian donors. Across under 500 genotyped donors of the cohort, an average of roughly 230,000 unique TCR beta nucleotide sequences per donor were sequenced, and roughly 20% of those sequences were non-productive. All discovery cohort repertoires had been generated using a single sequencing platform. Both class I and class II loci were covered by HLA typing, at four-digit resolution. Four or five DR-DQ haplotypes were handled as single units for association and clustering, since linkage in the cohort was strong. To predict cytomegalovirus infection status, the study combined high-throughput TCR immunosequencing, statistical association of individual TCRs with disease status, and machine learning. In addition to the first cohort of several hundred subjects, a separate validation cohort of about 120 different subjects was used. In a later genetic analysis, genome-wide SNP genotypes for about 60% of the 666 donors were used, and that subset was treated as a discovery cohort. Donor age, sex, ethnicity and CMV serostatus were compiled alongside the repertoire data. The later analysis used no new phenotypic data to find candidate immune exposures, relying instead on TCR beta sequences and their occurrence across donors. The study aimed to test whether cataloging public T cell receptors could reveal signatures of past pathogen exposure. The number of donors typed differed by locus, with about 629-630 for A, B, C, DRB1 and DQB1, 522 for DQA1, about 610 for DPA1, and some 450 for DPB1. An earlier analysis of 450 to 750 of the donors used high-throughput TCR beta sequencing to judge whether each TCR beta V gene segment behaved as functional or pseudogenic. An early release covering approximately 600 HLA-typed donors comprised roughly 300 gigabases of sequencing data and 65 million to 100 million unique TCR sequences.

The cohort comprised 666 healthy bone marrow donors. At the time of sampling, all cohort members were nominally healthy, though unrecorded immune exposures were likely present. The donor was CMV seropositive and belonged to the group of 270 or so seropositive cohort members. Every donor gave a peripheral blood sample, and the peripheral blood mononuclear cells from that sample were used for TCR beta sequencing. The Qiagen DNeasy Blood Extraction Kit was used to extract genomic DNA from the blood cell samples. The investigation overall reported the following: A few of the identified cytomegalovirus-associated TCR beta chains were confirmed in vitro to be specific for cytomegalovirus antigens. The presence/absence analyses assumed that sequencing depth was roughly uniform across donors, and that assumption may not be true. The classifier was reported to diagnose cytomegalovirus status with high specificity and sensitivity in both the original and validation cohorts. Because counts were too low, fewer than 20 rarely observed V segments, including chromosome 9 orphons, were excluded from the earlier analysis of 500 to 700 of the donors. Compared with the roughly 600-donor mean, donors in an Asian-associated ancestry cluster had fewer N-insertions in productive TCRs, according to a later genetic analysis. The 87-base-pair reads could not distinguish some IMGT-functional V segments, including TRBV6-2 and TRBV6-3, so those segments were excluded. In a later analysis, several top co-occurrence clusters were reported to appear linked to parvovirus B19, influenza, CMV and Epstein-Barr virus. The sequencing pipeline was judged likely to have produced a cluster of highly shared sequence variants as a technical artifact. When HLA alleles, especially DR and DQ, strongly co-occurred, TCR associations were difficult to assign to individual alleles. Most TCR sequences were seen in very few donors, while some public TCRs were found in many individuals. For the cohort, immune exposure information was limited to CMV serostatus. Compared with equally common non-associated chains, HLA-associated TCR beta chains in a later analysis were more clonally expanded and had lower generation probabilities. Broadly in line with IMGT annotations, most TCR beta V segments showed up in productive rearrangements about 90% or about 30% of the time in an earlier analysis of about 500 of the donors. The study listed around 160 TCR beta chains as associated with cytomegalovirus. Specific HLA alleles were associated with over 15,000 TCR beta sequences at a false discovery rate of 0.05 in a later analysis. An association between a missense DCLRE1C variant and V-gene and J-gene trimming of TCR beta chains was found in a later genetic analysis and replicated in an independent cohort. In this cohort, only TCR beta chains were sequenced, and detectable features were limited by the absence of alpha or paired-chain data. Because HLA typing was missing for some donors at each locus, association tests included only the typed subset. The authors suggested that the approach could potentially be extended to other disease states and immunological phenotypes. According to a later analysis, TCR association rates differed among HLA loci, with DRB1 alleles showing the most associated TCRs and HLA-C alleles showing the fewest. Most CMV-associated TCR beta chains appeared to be HLA-restricted in a later analysis, and the HLA associations seemed to be driven largely by CMV exposure. Correlated functional status among segregating V segments might reflect linkage disequilibrium, but an unknown experimental factor could not be ruled out. A further reported finding was that TCR beta sequences accurately predicted the HLA-A and HLA-B alleles for most subjects in the first cohort.

This clone was observed once. The antigen it recognizes is unknown. Nothing much larger sits one base from this clone, and base qualities are not available. The junction shows trimming of 4 bases on V and 3 bases on J, plus 14 bases between the germline ends. Spanning cysteine to phenylalanine, the CDR3 consists of 14 amino acids. Only the CDR3 DNA stays, 42 bases, in frame from base 1. The germline V gene (reference sequence) yields SGHKS for CDR1 and YYEKEE for CDR2. Library construction relied on the immunoSEQ multiplex PCR assay. For the multiplex PCR, a mixture combining 60 forward primers for TCR Vbeta segments and 13 reverse primers for TCR Jbeta segments was used. The CDR3 region of rearranged TCR beta genes was amplified from genomic DNA by a multiplex PCR assay. Amplified TCR beta libraries were sequenced as 87-base-pair reads on the Illumina HiSeq System. Turning to the authors' computational methods: In a later analysis, some 80 million unique TCR beta chains were counted across the approximately 670 repertoires, and roughly 11 million of these chains were shared by at least two donors. Raw reads were error-corrected and collapsed into unique sequences with a nearest-neighbor algorithm that merged closely related sequences to remove PCR and sequencing errors. CDR3 sequences were aligned to IMGT reference sequences to assign V, D and J gene segments. For a sequence to be retained, at least a six-nucleotide match to both a V gene segment and a J gene segment was required. Rearrangements were classified as productive when the CDR3 lacked stop codons and remained in frame with V and J, and all other rearrangements were classified as non-productive. Following IMGT convention, CDR3 was defined as the stretch from the second conserved V-encoded cysteine up to the conserved J-encoded phenylalanine. The earlier analysis of about 620 of the donors excluded sequences that lacked an unambiguous match to a single V gene segment. An earlier analysis of fewer than 750 of the donors classified V segments as functional when productive rearrangements were above 56.7% and as segregating when the standard deviation between donors was above 5%. A statistical classification framework was developed to diagnose cytomegalovirus status using the catalog of TCR beta chain sequences. V and J gene assignment, in a later analysis, came from comparing TCR nucleotide sequences with IMGT/GENE-DB human TR gene sequences. Using the TCRdist pipeline, a later analysis assigned CDR3 sequences along with most-parsimonious VDJ recombination scenarios. A later analysis defined each TCR beta chain by its CDR3 amino acid sequence plus V-gene family, and excluded reads lacking a unique V-gene family. To address suspected cross-contamination and a sequencing artifact, a later analysis removed 592 highly shared, low-generation-probability nucleotide sequences. In a later analysis, a clonal expansion index for each public chain was calculated from normalized within-repertoire ranks of inferred template counts. In a later analysis, generation probabilities were computed using a VDJ recombination model fitted to out-of-frame rearrangements, and the results were checked against IGoR. In a later analysis, hypergeometric tests were used to score TCR-TCR, TCR-HLA and TCR-CMV co-occurrence, with a repertoire-size bias correction applied to TCR pairs. A later analysis estimated false discovery rates by permuting HLA or CMV assignments 20 times. In a later analysis, co-occurring TCRs were grouped using DBSCAN, with TCRdist sequence similarity added in when clustering inside HLA-allele-positive subsets. Repertoires with fewer than 30,000 or more than 120,000 public chains were left out of co-occurrence clustering, as were about five repertoires with anomalous nucleotide sharing. The table comes from immuneACCESS by way of TCRdb, which keeps in-frame sequences with V and J called. Part of the clones is missing from these tables; in studies checked, under half for an unresolved V gene and the rest for unknown reasons. Clonal size and the V and J genes are those of that table, whereas D and trimming came from the DNA. The sample records 180,000 or so clones, around 82% of which are singletons. Jointly, the top ten make up 2% to 2.5% of the sample.

The chain links TRBV5-5 with TRBJ2-7, and the D gene may be TRBD2, 6 bases matching. This clonotype was obtained from a woman aged 25 to 45 in good health and CMV-seropositive. Specimen: PBMCs. The DNA sequence is TGTGCCAGCAGCCCCCGGGACTTCCTCTACGAGCAGTACTTC. The translation is CASSPRDFLYEQYF.